The 30 T cell receptor beta chains below were found in one sample sequenced in a study of blood T cells in healthy people across ages. A J-beta primer mix and a sample-barcoded 5' primer were used in a second PCR of roughly 7 to 12 cycles. MiXCR was run by TCRdb on the 5' RACE reads, yielding one entry per CDR3 protein. The table includes about 1,400,000 distinct CDR3 sequences, around 55% detected once. Input material: blood. Receptors originate from a man between 18 and 29 years old in good health.

This chain links TRBV7-8 with TRBJ2-5; D is possibly TRBD1 or TRBD2 (7 bases each). The end of the DNA aligns better with TRBJ2-7, so the J call may be wrong. The CDR3 spans 15 residues. From germline, CDR1 is SGHVS and CDR2 FQNEAQ. CDR3: CASSLQGGGTYEQYF. CDR3 in DNA: TGTGCCAGCAGCTTACAGGGGGGAGGGACCTACGAGCAGTACTTC.

V usage is TRBV13 and J usage is TRBJ1-1; D unresolved. The germline CDR1 and CDR2 sequences are PRHDT and FYEKMQ (reference sequence). Trimming left V 4 bases short and J 1 base short, with 13 bases between. The CDR3 is 15 residues long. The CDR3 bases are TGTGCCAGCAGCTCCCAACCGGTCGCGAACACTGAAGCTTTCTTT. It translates to CASSSQPVANTEAFF.

The chain joins TRBV28 to TRBJ2-3; TRBD1 aligns across 8 bases. Germline V lookup: CDR1 MDHEN, CDR2 SYDVKM. The CDR3 runs 14 residues. The J segment lost 3 bases and the V segment lost 6 bases, leaving 5 bases of the junction unmatched. The CDR3 region is CASSSRGQTDTQYF. DNA for the CDR3: TGTGCCAGCAGCTCCAGGGGGCAGACAGATACGCAGTATTTT.

V gene TRBV7-2 combines with J gene TRBJ2-1, with TRBD2 identical over 7 bases. Germline assignment: CDR1 SGHTA and CDR2 FQGNSA. Losses at the gene ends were 6 bases for V and 0 bases for J; bases not matched to a gene: 11. This CDR3 has 17 residues. CDR3 sequence: CASSFPREDFSYNEQFF. The CDR3 region has the DNA TGTGCCAGCAGTTTTCCTCGGGAGGACTTCTCCTACAATGAGCAGTTCTTC.

This CDR3 is CASTPGVSYEQYF. In nucleotides, the CDR3 is TGTGCCAGCACTCCCGGGGTTTCCTACGAGCAGTACTTC. The genes are TRBV7-6 and TRBJ2-7; D might be TRBD2 (5 bases). The V and J ends lost 7 bases and 1 base respectively, with 11 bases between them. The CDR3 loop spans 13 amino acids. The germline V gene encodes CDR1 SGHVS and CDR2 FNYEAQ.

CDR3: CASSQDWVYSDTQYF. Written as DNA, the CDR3 is TGCGCCAGCAGCCAAGACTGGGTGTACTCAGATACGCAGTATTTT. The chain couples TRBV4-1 to TRBJ2-3; D is unclear. The CDR3 has 15 residues. Germline V gene sequence: CDR1 MGHRA, CDR2 YSYEKL. Deletions cut 0 bases from V and 4 bases from J, with 11 bases between.

The chain couples TRBV15 to TRBJ2-3; TRBD2 matches 9 bases. Germline CDR1 LNHNV, CDR2 YYDKDF (reference sequence). V gave up 1 base and J gave up 6 bases; unmatched junction bases: 8. CDR3 length equals 16 residues. The CDR3 loop is CATSRGPSGKSDTQYF. For the CDR3, the DNA is TGTGCCACCAGCAGAGGTCCTAGCGGGAAATCGGATACGCAGTATTTT.

The sample holds a few counts of this clonotype. The V call is TRBV5-1, the J call TRBJ2-1, with 10 bases that match TRBD1. Germline trimming cut 4 bases from V and 1 base from J; bases unmatched to any gene: 17. The CDR3 loop spans 20 amino acids. The germline V gene has CDR1 SGHRS and CDR2 YFSETQ. CDR3 nucleotides: TGCGCCAGCAGCGAATGGACAGGGGGAGATAAAATTGAATCCTACAATGAGCAGTTCTTC. Protein sequence: CASSEWTGGDKIESYNEQFF.

The rearrangement uses TRBV7-8 and TRBJ1-5; D is possibly TRBD1 (5 bases). Germline CDR1 is SGHVS and CDR2 is FQNEAQ. V shed 1 base and J shed 4 bases, with 11 bases lying between them. The CDR3 sequence is 15 residues long. CDR3 DNA: TGTGCCAGCAGCTTAGTATTGGGGGGGAATCAGCCCCAGCATTTT. Translation: CASSLVLGGNQPQHF.

CDR3 in DNA: TGTGCCAGCAGCGTTGTACTAGCGATTGATGACGAGCAGTTCTTC. This translates into CASSVVLAIDDEQFF. The chain combines TRBV9 with TRBJ2-1; 7 positions agree with TRBD2. This CDR3 is 15 amino acids long. Per germline, CDR1 SGDLS and CDR2 YYNGEE. The V gene end was trimmed by 2 bases and the J gene end by 10 bases; junction bases not matched to a gene: 12.

This chain connects TRBV15 to TRBJ1-1; D is ambiguous. This CDR3 is 12 amino acids long. CDR1 is LNHNV, CDR2 YYDKDF, per germline (reference sequence). V was clipped by 2 bases and J by 4 bases, with 5 bases between them. The chain's CDR3 is CATSRLSTEAFF. The CDR3 coding sequence is TGTGCCACCAGCAGACTTAGCACTGAAGCTTTCTTT.

The rearrangement links TRBV3-1 to TRBJ2-4; D unclear. Trimming cost V 1 base and J 13 bases, with 8 bases left between them. CDR3 length: 11 amino acids. The germline V gene encodes CDR1 LGHDT and CDR2 YNNKEL (reference sequence). As DNA, the CDR3 is TGTGCCAGCAGCCAAGGGTCAGCGCAGTACTTC. Its protein is CASSQGSAQYF.

The chain links TRBV29-1 to TRBJ2-2, with TRBD2 matching 10 bases. This CDR3 contains 15 residues. J was trimmed by 1 base and V by 5 bases; bases with no gene match: 4. Germline CDR1 is SQVTM and CDR2 is ANQGSEA. The CDR3 spells CSVRIAGGNTGELFF. As DNA, the CDR3 is TGCAGCGTTAGGATAGCGGGAGGGAACACCGGGGAGCTGTTTTTT.

This clonotype was seen just once. V gene TRBV6-5 combines with J gene TRBJ1-2; 12 bases are shared with TRBD1. This CDR3 contains 18 residues. Germline V lookup: CDR1 MNHEY, CDR2 SVGAGI. V lost 2 bases and J lost 4; bases outside the gene matches: 11. In DNA, the CDR3 is TGTGCCAGCAGTTACGTCCCGGGACAGGGGGCTTCCTTCTATGGCTACACCTTC. This gives the protein CASSYVPGQGASFYGYTF.

This clonotype was observed once. The chain recombines TRBV9 with TRBJ2-5; TRBD1 aligns across 7 bases. Germline V gene sequence: CDR1 SGDLS, CDR2 YYNGEE. J was trimmed by 0 bases and V by 0 bases; bases with no gene match: 5. The CDR3 consists of 16 residues. The CDR3 bases are TGTGCCAGCAGCGTAGCCGGGACAGCCTACCAAGAGACCCAGTACTTC. It is translated as CASSVAGTAYQETQYF.

This chain's CDR3 is CASSSPQGFNEKLFF. The CDR3 DNA follows: TGTGCCAGCAGCTCCCCACAGGGATTTAATGAAAAACTGTTTTTT. The gene calls are TRBV11-2 and TRBJ1-4; D may be TRBD1 (6 bases). Germline V gene data show CDR1 as SGHAT and CDR2 as FQNNGV. The CDR3 is made up of 15 amino acids. Trimming shortened V by 4 bases and J by 4 bases, and 13 bases separated the two germline ends.

The chain recombines TRBV4-3 with TRBJ1-5; D remains ambiguous. Germline V gives CDR1 LGHNA, CDR2 YSLEER. The CDR3 totals 16 residues. Between the trimmed V and J ends, which lost 0 bases and 0 bases, there was a span of 9 bases. In nucleotides, the CDR3 is TGCGCCAGCAGCCAAGACCAGAGTTATAGCAATCAGCCCCAGCATTTT. It specifies CASSQDQSYSNQPQHF.

This chain uses TRBV12-5 with TRBJ2-1; 8 bases are shared with TRBD1. There are 18 residues in the CDR3. V lost 1 base, J lost 8 bases, and 16 bases stayed unmatched. CDR1 LGHNT and CDR2 FRNRAP come from the germline V gene. The CDR3 DNA sequence: TGTGCTAGTGGTTTGGGGCTTGACAGGGGTTCGGTTGTGGATGAGCAGTTCTTC. This encodes CASGLGLDRGSVVDEQFF. The complete variable domain, with remaining parts taken from reference TRBV12-5 and TRBJ2-1, reads DARVTQTPRHKVTEMGQEVTMRCQPILGHNTVFWYRQTMMQGLELLAYFRNRAPLDDSGMPKDRFSAEMPDATLATLKIQPSEPRDSAVYFCASGLGLDRGSVVDEQFFGPGTRLTVL.

The genes are TRBV20-1 and TRBJ2-7; no clear D gene. Germline V CDR1 and CDR2: DFQATT, SNEGSKA (reference sequence). CDR3 length equals 13 residues. The V end was cut by 1 base, the J end by 1 base, with 8 bases between. Here the CDR3 reads CSARGPESYEQYF. The CDR3 bases are TGCAGTGCTAGAGGTCCAGAATCCTACGAGCAGTACTTC.

Concerning this clonotype itself: A read error may be the cause here, since a much bigger clone is one base away. The chain couples TRBV29-1 to TRBJ2-5; 9 nucleotides line up with TRBD1. With the DNA end fitting TRBJ2-7 better, the J assignment may be wrong. This CDR3 has 11 residues. Germline CDR1 is SQVTM and CDR2 is ANQGSEA. CDR3 protein: CSGGQGNEQYF. The CDR3 DNA is TGCAGCGGAGGACAGGGGAACGAGCAGTACTTC.

The chain recombines TRBV11-2 with TRBJ2-5, with a tentative D call TRBD2 (7 bases). Germline CDR1 and CDR2: SGHAT and FQNNGV. The CDR3 has 19 amino acids. V was pared by 5 bases and J by 4 bases, with 29 bases between. CDR3 in DNA: TGTGCCAGCAGCGCATTAGAAGACCTGGGGGGGGGCCGGAGAGAGACCCAGTACTTC. It specifies CASSALEDLGGGRRETQYF. Variable domain in full (rest from reference TRBV11-2 and TRBJ2-5): EAGVAQSPRYKIIEKRQSVAFWCNPISGHATLYWYQQILGQGPKLLIQFQNNGVVDDSQLPKDRFSAERLKGVDSTLKIQPAKLEDSAVYLCASSALEDLGGGRRETQYFGPGTRLLVL.

The chain employs TRBV4-1 and TRBJ1-4, with 7 bases that match TRBD1. Germline V gives CDR1 MGHRA, CDR2 YSYEKL. After removal of 4 bases from V and 4 bases from J, the junction contained 9 bases not matched to a gene. The CDR3 consists of 16 residues. The CDR3 spells CASSRDSTGYNEKLFF. In DNA, the CDR3 is TGCGCCAGCAGCCGGGACTCGACAGGGTATAATGAAAAACTGTTTTTT.

The chain combines TRBV20-1 with TRBJ1-2; D is unresolved. The V end was cut by 5 bases, the J end by 3 bases, with 13 bases between. Germline V gives CDR1 DFQATT, CDR2 SNEGSKA (reference sequence). This CDR3 region has 13 residues. DNA of the CDR3: TGCAGTGCTGCCCACCAGGAGTACTATGGCTACACCTTC. Residues: CSAAHQEYYGYTF.

This clonotype has a handful of counts. This sequence joins TRBV7-9 and TRBJ1-4, with D unresolved. The CDR3 extends over 13 amino acids. Trimming stripped 8 bases from V and 5 bases from J, with 12 bases between. Per germline, CDR1 SEHNR and CDR2 FQNEAQ (reference sequence). CDR3 nucleotide sequence: TGTGCCAGCTCACCCGGGGTAAATGAAAAACTGTTTTTT. It specifies CASSPGVNEKLFF.

The sample holds a few counts of this clonotype. The V and J genes are TRBV20-1 and TRBJ2-3; 13 bases map to TRBD2. Germline values: CDR1 DFQATT, CDR2 SNEGSKA (reference sequence). The CDR3 totals 16 residues. J lost 2 bases, V lost 2 bases, and 4 bases had no gene match. The CDR3 loop reads CSARPGTSGITDTQYF. CDR3 bases: TGCAGTGCTAGACCCGGGACTAGCGGGATCACAGATACGCAGTATTTT.

This sequence joins TRBV6-6 and TRBJ2-1; perhaps TRBD2 as D (6 bases). Trimming pared 2 bases from V and 7 bases from J, leaving 18 bases between. CDR3 length: 16 residues. CDR1 and CDR2 (germline): MNHNY, SVGAGI (reference sequence). The CDR3 DNA sequence: TGTGCCAGCAGTTACACTGCAGGGAGGTCGAAGAATGAGCAGTTCTTC. Its translation: CASSYTAGRSKNEQFF.

This clonotype was observed a single time. This chain connects TRBV3-1 to TRBJ2-5; 7 bases match TRBD2. The CDR3 runs 13 residues. The germline gives CDR1 LGHDT, CDR2 YNNKEL (reference sequence). With V trimmed by 7 bases and J by 2 bases, 4 bases remained unmatched. For the CDR3, the DNA is TGTGCCAGCAAGGCTAGCGGTCAAGAGACCCAGTACTTC. Its protein product is CASKASGQETQYF.

This rearrangement joins TRBV20-1 to TRBJ2-1; TRBD1 matches at 10 bases. J gave up 3 bases and V 2 bases, and 4 bases lay outside the gene matches. The CDR3 contains 15 residues. Germline-derived CDR1 and CDR2 are DFQATT and SNEGSKA (reference sequence). The CDR3: CSARPRTGGYNEQFF. CDR3 bases: TGCAGTGCTAGACCAAGGACAGGGGGCTACAATGAGCAGTTCTTC.

This rearrangement joins TRBV7-9 to TRBJ1-2; 7 positions match TRBD1. The CDR3 contains 14 residues. The trim removed 3 bases at V and 4 bases at J, leaving 5 bases unmatched. The germline V gene has CDR1 SEHNR and CDR2 FQNEAQ (reference sequence). The CDR3 reads CASSFDRATYGYTF. The CDR3 DNA sequence: TGTGCCAGCAGCTTCGACAGGGCGACCTATGGCTACACCTTC. Combining the CDR3 with reference TRBV7-9 and TRBJ1-2 gives the whole variable domain DTGVSQNPRHKITKRGQNVTFRCDPISEHNRLYWYRQTLGQGPEFLTYFQNEAQLEKSRLLSDRFSAERPKGSFSTLEIQRTEQGDSAMYLCASSFDRATYGYTFGSGTRLTVV.

The chain joins TRBV20-1 to TRBJ2-4; 7 bases align to TRBD2. Germline CDR1 reads DFQATT; CDR2 reads SNEGSKA (reference sequence). V lost 5 bases to trimming and J lost 13 bases; unmatched junction nucleotides: 17. The CDR3 covers 14 residues. The DNA of the CDR3 is TGCAGTGCTCCGTACCAGCGGGGAAACAATGAGCAGTACTTC. Its protein is CSAPYQRGNNEQYF.